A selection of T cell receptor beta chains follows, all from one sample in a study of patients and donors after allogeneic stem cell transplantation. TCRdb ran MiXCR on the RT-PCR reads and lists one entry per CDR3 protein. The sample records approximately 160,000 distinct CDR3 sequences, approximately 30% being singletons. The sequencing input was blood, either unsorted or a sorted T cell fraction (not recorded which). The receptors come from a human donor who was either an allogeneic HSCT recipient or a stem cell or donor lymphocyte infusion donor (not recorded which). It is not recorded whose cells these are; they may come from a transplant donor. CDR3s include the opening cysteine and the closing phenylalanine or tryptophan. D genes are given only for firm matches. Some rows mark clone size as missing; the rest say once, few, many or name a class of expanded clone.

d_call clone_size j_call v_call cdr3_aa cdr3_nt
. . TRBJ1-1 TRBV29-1 CSVQAGGAYTEAFF TGCAGCGTTCAAGCGGGGGGCGCATACACTGAAGCTTTCTTT
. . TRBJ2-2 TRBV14 CASSQTLGGELFF TGTGCCAGCAGCCAGACCCTCGGCGGGGAGCTGTTTTTT
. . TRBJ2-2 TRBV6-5 CASSYLKLTGELFF TGTGCCAGCAGTTATCTAAAACTCACCGGGGAGCTGTTTTTT
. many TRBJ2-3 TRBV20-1 CSARGGSVSITDTQYF TGCAGTGCTAGAGGGGGTAGCGTCTCTATCACAGATACGCAGTATTTT
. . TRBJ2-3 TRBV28 CASRGQDPDTQYF TGTGCCAGCAGAGGACAAGACCCAGATACGCAGTATTTT
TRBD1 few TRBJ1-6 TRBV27 CASRTGTGASPLHF TGTGCCAGCAGGACCGGGACAGGGGCCTCACCCCTCCACTTT
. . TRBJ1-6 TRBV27 CASSWLGRSPLHF TGTGCCAGCAGTTGGCTTGGTCGTTCACCCCTCCACTTT
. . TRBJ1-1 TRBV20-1 CSARDPTRGTEAFF TGCAGTGCTAGAGACCCGACCCGGGGCACTGAAGCTTTCTTT
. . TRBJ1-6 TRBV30 CAGHSRGNSPLHF TGTGCCGGACACTCGCGGGGTAATTCACCCCTCCACTTT
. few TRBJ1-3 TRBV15 CATMSGEASNTIYF TGTGCCACCATGAGCGGGGAGGCCTCAAACACCATATATTTT
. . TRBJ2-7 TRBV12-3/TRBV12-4 CASSRPGLPVEQYF TGTGCCAGCAGTCGACCGGGACTCCCTGTGGAGCAGTACTTC
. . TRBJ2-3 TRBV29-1 CSVRLDTQYF TGCAGCGTCCGTCTGGATACGCAGTATTTT
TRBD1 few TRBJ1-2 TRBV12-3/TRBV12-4 CASRIGQGYYGYTF TGTGCCAGCAGGATTGGACAGGGATACTATGGCTACACCTTC
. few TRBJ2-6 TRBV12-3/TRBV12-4 CASSLRGGGANVLTF TGTGCCAGCAGTTTAAGGGGCGGTGGGGCCAACGTCCTGACTTTC
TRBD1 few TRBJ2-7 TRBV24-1 CATSDSGEDRAYEQYF TGTGCCACCAGTGACTCAGGGGAGGACAGGGCCTACGAGCAGTACTTC
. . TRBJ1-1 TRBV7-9 CASSLGGGGTEAFF TGTGCCAGCAGCTTAGGGGGGGGTGGCACTGAAGCTTTCTTT
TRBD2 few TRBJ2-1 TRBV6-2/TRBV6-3 CASSPLAGVPEQFF TGTGCCAGCAGTCCTTTAGCGGGAGTCCCCGAGCAGTTCTTC
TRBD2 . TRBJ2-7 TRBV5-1 CASSPFLLAGTGEQYF TGCGCCAGCAGCCCCTTTCTCCTAGCGGGAACGGGGGAGCAGTACTTC
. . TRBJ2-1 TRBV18 CASSPPVSGDYNEQFF TGTGCCAGCTCACCACCGGTGAGCGGAGACTACAATGAGCAGTTCTTC
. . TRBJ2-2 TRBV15 CATSRLRDGELFF TGTGCCACCAGCAGACTTAGGGATGGGGAGCTGTTTTTT
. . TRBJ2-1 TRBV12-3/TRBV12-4 CASSSDYLRAHNEQFF TGTGCCAGCAGTTCTGACTATCTGCGGGCCCACAATGAGCAGTTCTTC
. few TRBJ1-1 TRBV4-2 CASSQERGRKAFF TGTGCCAGCAGCCAAGAAAGGGGGAGAAAAGCTTTCTTT
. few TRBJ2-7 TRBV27 CASRARGFEQYF TGTGCCAGCAGGGCACGGGGATTCGAGCAGTACTTC
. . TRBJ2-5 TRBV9 CASSRQGGETQYF TGTGCCAGCAGCCGCCAGGGCGGCGAGACCCAGTACTTC
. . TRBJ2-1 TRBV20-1 CSARDQGGARNEQFF TGCAGTGCTAGAGATCAGGGGGGGGCAAGAAATGAGCAGTTCTTC
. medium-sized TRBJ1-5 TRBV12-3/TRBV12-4 CASSWGRRPQHF TGTGCCAGCAGTTGGGGCAGGCGGCCCCAGCATTTT
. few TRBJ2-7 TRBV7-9 CASSFLFYLRYEQYF TGTGCCAGCAGCTTTCTGTTCTACCTGAGGTACGAGCAGTACTTC
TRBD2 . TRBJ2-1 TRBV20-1 CSARTSGVLYNEQFF TGCAGTGCTCGGACTAGCGGAGTGCTCTACAATGAGCAGTTCTTC
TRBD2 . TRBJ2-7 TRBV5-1 CASGLAGVHEQYF TGCGCCAGCGGACTAGCGGGAGTTCACGAGCAGTACTTC
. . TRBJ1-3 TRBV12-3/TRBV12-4 CASSHTGSSGNTIYF TGTGCCAGCAGTCACACCGGGTCCTCTGGAAACACCATATATTTT
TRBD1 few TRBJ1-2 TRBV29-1 CSVVDPGQGAVGYTF TGCAGCGTGGTGGACCCGGGACAGGGGGCCGTTGGCTACACCTTC
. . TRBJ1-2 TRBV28 CASSFPGGVLDGYTF TGTGCCAGCAGTTTCCCGGGGGGCGTTTTGGATGGCTACACCTTC
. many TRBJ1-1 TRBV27 CASSLKGGGTMNTEAFF TGTGCCAGCAGTTTAAAGGGGGGCGGAACGATGAACACTGAAGCTTTCTTT
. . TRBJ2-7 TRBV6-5 CASKGTSVSYEQYF TGTGCCAGCAAAGGGACCTCCGTCTCCTACGAGCAGTACTTC
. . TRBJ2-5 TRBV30 CAWSPRGAWETQYF TGTGCCTGGAGTCCCCGGGGGGCTTGGGAGACCCAGTACTTC
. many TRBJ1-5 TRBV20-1 CSVWTNSNQPQHF TGCAGTGTTTGGACGAATAGCAATCAGCCCCAGCATTTT
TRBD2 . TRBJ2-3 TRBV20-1 CSANSVTSGSDTQYF TGCAGTGCTAATAGTGTCACTAGCGGGTCAGATACGCAGTATTTT
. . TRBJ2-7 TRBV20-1 CSAPGQGPSYEQYF TGCAGTGCTCCCGGCCAGGGACCCTCCTACGAGCAGTACTTC
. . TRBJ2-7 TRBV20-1 CSADHRATHEQYF TGCAGTGCCGACCACAGAGCGACCCACGAGCAGTACTTC
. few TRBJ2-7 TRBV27 CASSLRRSSYEQYF TGTGCCAGCAGTTTAAGACGCAGCTCCTACGAGCAGTACTTC
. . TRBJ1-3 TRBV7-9 CASSSPGPGYF TGTGCCAGCAGCTCACCTGGACCCGGCTATTTT
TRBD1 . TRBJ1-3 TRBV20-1 CSAPTGGTGNTIYF TGCAGTGCCCCTACAGGGGGTACTGGAAACACCATATATTTT
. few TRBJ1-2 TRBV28 CASSPRVNYGYTF TGTGCCAGCAGTCCGAGGGTTAACTATGGCTACACCTTC
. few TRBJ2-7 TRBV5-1 CASSLARESRRASYEQYF TGCGCCAGCAGCTTGGCCAGGGAATCTCGTCGGGCTTCCTACGAGCAGTACTTC
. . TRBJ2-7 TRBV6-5 CASSPGTHSYEQYF TGTGCCAGCAGTCCCGGGACTCACTCCTACGAGCAGTACTTC
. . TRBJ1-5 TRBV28 CASSFPWQVGSKGLHF TGTGCCAGCAGTTTCCCATGGCAGGTGGGAAGTAAGGGATTGCATTTT
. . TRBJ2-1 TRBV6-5 CASSGHNEQFF TGTGCCAGCAGTGGCCACAATGAGCAGTTCTTC
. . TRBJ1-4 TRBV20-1 CSASWSDEKLFF TGCAGTGCTAGTTGGTCAGACGAAAAACTGTTTTTT
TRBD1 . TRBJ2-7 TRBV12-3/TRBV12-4 CASSLPGTGVTYEQYF TGTGCCAGCAGTTTACCCGGGACAGGGGTCACCTACGAGCAGTACTTC
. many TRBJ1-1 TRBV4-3 CASSQSSTGGDTEAFF TGCGCCAGCAGCCAATCCTCGACCGGCGGGGACACTGAAGCTTTCTTT
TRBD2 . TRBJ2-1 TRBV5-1 CASSWGLAGGPSYNEQFF TGCGCCAGCAGCTGGGGACTAGCGGGAGGGCCCTCCTACAATGAGCAGTTCTTC
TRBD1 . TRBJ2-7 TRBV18 CASSPRVGTGDKQYF TGTGCCAGCTCACCAAGGGTAGGGACAGGGGACAAGCAGTACTTC
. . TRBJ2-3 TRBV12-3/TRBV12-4 CASSLGATDTQYF TGTGCCAGCAGTTTGGGGGCCACAGATACGCAGTATTTT
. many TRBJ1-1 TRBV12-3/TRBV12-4 CASSFYENTEAFF TGTGCCAGCAGTTTTTATGAGAACACTGAAGCTTTCTTT
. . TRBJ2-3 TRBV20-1 CSATRLQDTQYF TGCAGTGCTACTAGATTACAAGATACGCAGTATTTT
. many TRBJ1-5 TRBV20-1 CSARDPGVGNQPQHF TGCAGTGCTAGAGATCCGGGGGTCGGCAATCAGCCCCAGCATTTT
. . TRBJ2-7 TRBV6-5 CASSEQGHEQYF TGTGCCAGCAGTGAACAGGGCCACGAGCAGTACTTC
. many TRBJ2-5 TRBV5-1 CASSFKGGSTETQYF TGCGCCAGCAGCTTTAAAGGAGGGAGTACAGAGACCCAGTACTTC
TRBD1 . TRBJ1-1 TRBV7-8 CASSSWTGAPGDAEAFF TGTGCCAGCAGCTCCTGGACAGGGGCCCCGGGGGATGCTGAAGCTTTCTTT